This is a list of T cell receptor beta chains from one sample in a study of cytomegalovirus exposure and HLA in healthy donors. Measured with immunoSEQ multiplex PCR; TCRdb has only the in-frame clones, and not every one. The sample lists more than 95,000 clones, about 71% occurring once. Sequenced sample: PBMCs. The origin of the receptors is a woman between 45 and 60 years old in good health and CMV-seronegative. The CDR3 runs from the conserved cysteine through the conserved F or W. Each record gives: J gene, clone size, V gene, CDR3 protein. Some rows mark clone size as missing; the rest say once, few, many or name a class of expanded clone.

>TRBJ1-1|-|TRBV4-1
CASSQPIRTGARNTEAFF
>TRBJ2-5|few|TRBV7-9
CASSPRGGRASGETQYF
>TRBJ2-1|-|TRBV6-5
CASQGASYNEQFF
>TRBJ2-7|-|TRBV6-5
CASSPQGGGQYF
>TRBJ1-1|few|TRBV5-1
CASSLEAALNTEAFF
>TRBJ2-3|-|TRBV28
CASSLGLAGVGLDTQYF
>TRBJ2-3|-|TRBV28
CASSLKGDFKDTQYF
>TRBJ2-2|-|TRBV6-5
CASSYISNTGELFF
>TRBJ1-5|few|TRBV28
CASRYRDRGNQPQHF
>TRBJ2-1|-|TRBV10-3
CATLADMFSYNEQFF
>TRBJ2-7|-|TRBV7-2
CASSFSGGAGAYEQYF
>TRBJ1-2|-|TRBV11-1
CASSSRTDYGYTF
>TRBJ1-4|-|TRBV11-3
CASSASGLEKLFF
>TRBJ2-2|-|TRBV7-3
CASSLSISGELFF
>TRBJ2-7|few|TRBV25-1
CASSEGLLVEQYF
>TRBJ2-1|-|TRBV7-9
CASSLVAPEQFF
>TRBJ2-2|-|TRBV19
CASRGASGANTGELFF
>TRBJ1-1|-|TRBV6-5
CASSYSRSNTEAFF
>TRBJ2-7|-|TRBV7-8
CASSLGGKYEQYF
>TRBJ2-7|few|TRBV5-1
CASSFGTGSYEQYF
>-|-|TRBV11-2
CASSSNPSRGSYEQYF
>TRBJ2-2|-|TRBV5-1
CASSSPQVTGELFF
>TRBJ2-2|few|TRBV7-6
CASSHRLAGKAGELFF
>TRBJ1-1|few|TRBV6-5
CASSYSGSGNTEAFF
>TRBJ1-6|-|TRBV5-4
CASSWRTGYNSPLHF
>TRBJ1-4|-|TRBV6-1
CASRQGLGGEKLFF
>TRBJ2-5|-|TRBV4-1
CASSRLGAGGPQETQYF
>TRBJ2-7|-|TRBV18
CASSQQEIYEQYF
>TRBJ2-7|once|TRBV6-4
CASGTGRGSYEQYF
>TRBJ2-3|-|TRBV5-8
CASSLFSDTQYF
>TRBJ2-3|-|TRBV7-9
CASSLVREGDTQYF
>TRBJ2-7|-|TRBV29-1
CSVEWDRGHEQYF
>TRBJ2-1|-|TRBV11-3
CASSREGHEQFF
>TRBJ2-1|-|TRBV5-4
CASSLEGRAGAYNEQFF